This TCR beta chain appears in the sequencing data of a study of blood T cell repertoires in COVID-19. At the level of the study: Sources were T cells, B-cell-depleted T cells, or PBMCs; the material itself was cDNA or gDNA.

Trimming removed 2 bases at V and 2 bases at J, with 4 bases between. Germline lookup yields CDR1 KGHDR and CDR2 SFDVKD. This CDR3 spans 13 amino acids. Method: immunoSEQ multiplex PCR; TCRdb's copy keeps in-frame clones and lacks some. The sample includes approximately 32,000 clones, around 86% of them seen just once. This chain joins TRBV24-1 and TRBJ2-3, with D unresolved. Sequencing input: peripheral blood. The sequence came from a man between 60 and 70 years old with active COVID-19. CDR3 DNA: TGTGCCACCAGTGATTATTACACAGATACGCAGTATTTT. This encodes CATSDYYTDTQYF.